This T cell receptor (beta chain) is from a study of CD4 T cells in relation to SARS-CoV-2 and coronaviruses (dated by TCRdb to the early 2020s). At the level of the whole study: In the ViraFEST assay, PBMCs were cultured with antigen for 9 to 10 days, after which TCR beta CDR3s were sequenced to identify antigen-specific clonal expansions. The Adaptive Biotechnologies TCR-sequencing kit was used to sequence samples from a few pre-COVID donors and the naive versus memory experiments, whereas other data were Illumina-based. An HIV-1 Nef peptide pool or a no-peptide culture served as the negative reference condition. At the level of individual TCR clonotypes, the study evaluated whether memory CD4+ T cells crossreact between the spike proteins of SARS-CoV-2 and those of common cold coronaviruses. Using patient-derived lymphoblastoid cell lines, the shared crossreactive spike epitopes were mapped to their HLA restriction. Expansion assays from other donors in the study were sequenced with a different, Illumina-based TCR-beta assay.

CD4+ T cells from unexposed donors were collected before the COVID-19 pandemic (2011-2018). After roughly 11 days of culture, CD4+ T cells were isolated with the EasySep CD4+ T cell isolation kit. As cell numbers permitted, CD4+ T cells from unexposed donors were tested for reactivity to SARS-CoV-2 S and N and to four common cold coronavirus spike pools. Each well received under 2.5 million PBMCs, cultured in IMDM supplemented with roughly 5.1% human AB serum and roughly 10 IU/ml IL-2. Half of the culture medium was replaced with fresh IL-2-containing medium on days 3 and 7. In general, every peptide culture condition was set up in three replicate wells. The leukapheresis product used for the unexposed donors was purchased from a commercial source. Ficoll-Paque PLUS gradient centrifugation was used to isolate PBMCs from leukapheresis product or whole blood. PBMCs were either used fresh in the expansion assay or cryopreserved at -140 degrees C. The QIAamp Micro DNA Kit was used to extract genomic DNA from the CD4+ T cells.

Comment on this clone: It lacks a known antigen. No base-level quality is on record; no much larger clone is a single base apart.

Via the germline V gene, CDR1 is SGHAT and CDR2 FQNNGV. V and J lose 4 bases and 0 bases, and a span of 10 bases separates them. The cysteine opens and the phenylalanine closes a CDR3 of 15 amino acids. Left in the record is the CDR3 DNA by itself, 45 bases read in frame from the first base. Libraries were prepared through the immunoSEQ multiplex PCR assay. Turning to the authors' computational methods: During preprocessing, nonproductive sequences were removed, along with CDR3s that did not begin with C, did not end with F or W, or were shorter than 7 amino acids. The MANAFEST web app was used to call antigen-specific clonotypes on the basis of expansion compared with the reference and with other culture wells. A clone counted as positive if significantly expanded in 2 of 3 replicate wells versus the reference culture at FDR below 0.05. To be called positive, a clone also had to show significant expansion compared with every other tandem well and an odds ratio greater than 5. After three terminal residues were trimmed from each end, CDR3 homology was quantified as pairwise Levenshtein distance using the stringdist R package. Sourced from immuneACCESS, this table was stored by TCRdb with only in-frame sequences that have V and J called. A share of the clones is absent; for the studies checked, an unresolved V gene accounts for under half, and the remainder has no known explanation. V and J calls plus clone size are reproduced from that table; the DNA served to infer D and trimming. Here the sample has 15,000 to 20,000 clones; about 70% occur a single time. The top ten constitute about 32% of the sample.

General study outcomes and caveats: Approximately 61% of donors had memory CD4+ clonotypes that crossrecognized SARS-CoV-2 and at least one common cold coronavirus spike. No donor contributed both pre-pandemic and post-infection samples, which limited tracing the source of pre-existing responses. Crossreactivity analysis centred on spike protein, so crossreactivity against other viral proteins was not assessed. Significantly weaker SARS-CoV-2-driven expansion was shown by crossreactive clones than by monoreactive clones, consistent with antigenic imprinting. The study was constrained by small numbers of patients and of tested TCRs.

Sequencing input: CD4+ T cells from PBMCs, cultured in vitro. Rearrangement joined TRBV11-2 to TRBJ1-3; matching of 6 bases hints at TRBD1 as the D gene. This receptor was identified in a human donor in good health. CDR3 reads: CASSSIRGSGNTIYF. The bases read TGTGCCAGCAGCTCTATCAGGGGCTCTGGAAACACCATATATTTT. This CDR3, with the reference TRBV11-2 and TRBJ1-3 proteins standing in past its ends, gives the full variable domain EAGVAQSPRYKIIEKRQSVAFWCNPISGHATLYWYQQILGQGPKLLIQFQNNGVVDDSQLPKDRFSAERLKGVDSTLKIQPAKLEDSAVYLCASSSIRGSGNTIYFGEGSWLTVV.